This TCR beta chain was obtained from a study of cytomegalovirus exposure and HLA in healthy donors. Overall study: Of 300 to 500 genotyped donors, roughly 81% grouped in the Caucasian-associated ancestry cluster. Study conclusions and caveats: Later on, analysis showed that most CMV-associated TCR beta chains appeared to be HLA-restricted. TCR beta V- and J-gene trimming, according to a later analysis, was linked to a missense DCLRE1C variant.

Healthy individuals who donated bone marrow served as the donors. This CDR3 spans 15 amino acids. J was trimmed by 4 bases and V by 2 bases; bases with no gene match: 5. Per the germline V gene, CDR1 is MNHEY and CDR2 is SVGAGI. The primer mix had 60 Vbeta and 13 Jbeta primers. Method: immunoSEQ multiplex PCR; TCRdb's copy keeps in-frame clones and lacks some. The sample carries roughly 120,000 clones, about 8.6% recorded once. In the case of this clone: The antigen is unknown.

This chain connects TRBV6-5 to TRBJ1-2; the match to TRBD1 covers 9 bases. This clonotype originated in a woman in her thirties or forties in good health and CMV-seropositive. Source material: PBMCs. The CDR3 nucleotides read TGTGCCAGCAGTTACCCGGGACAGGGCTCCTATGGCTACACCTTC. It translates to CASSYPGQGSYGYTF.